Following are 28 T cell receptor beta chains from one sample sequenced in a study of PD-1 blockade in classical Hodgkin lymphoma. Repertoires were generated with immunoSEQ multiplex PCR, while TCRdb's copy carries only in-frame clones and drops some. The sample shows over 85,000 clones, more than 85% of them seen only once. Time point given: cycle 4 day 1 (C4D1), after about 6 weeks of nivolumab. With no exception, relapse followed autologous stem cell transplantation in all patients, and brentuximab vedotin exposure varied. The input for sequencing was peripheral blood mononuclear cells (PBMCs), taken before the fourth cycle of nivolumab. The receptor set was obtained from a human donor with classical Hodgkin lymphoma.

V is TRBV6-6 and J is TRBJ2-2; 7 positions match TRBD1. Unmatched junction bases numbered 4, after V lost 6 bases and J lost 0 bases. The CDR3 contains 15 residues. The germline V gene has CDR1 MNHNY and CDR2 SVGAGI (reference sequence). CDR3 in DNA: TGTGCCAGCAGCCGACAGGGATCGAACACCGGGGAGCTGTTTTTT. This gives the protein CASSRQGSNTGELFF.

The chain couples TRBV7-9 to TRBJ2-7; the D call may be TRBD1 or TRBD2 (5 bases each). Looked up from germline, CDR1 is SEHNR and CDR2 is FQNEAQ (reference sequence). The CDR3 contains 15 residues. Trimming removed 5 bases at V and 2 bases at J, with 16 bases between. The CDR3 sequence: CASSDRERNTYEQYF. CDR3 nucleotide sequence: TGTGCCAGCAGCGACAGAGAGCGGAACACCTACGAGCAGTACTTC.

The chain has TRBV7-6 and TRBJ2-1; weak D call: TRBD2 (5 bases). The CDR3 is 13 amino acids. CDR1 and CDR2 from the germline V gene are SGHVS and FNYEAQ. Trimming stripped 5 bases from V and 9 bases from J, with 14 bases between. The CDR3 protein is CASSRGLRSEQFF. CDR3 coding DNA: TGTGCCAGCAGCCGCGGGCTTCGGAGTGAGCAGTTCTTC. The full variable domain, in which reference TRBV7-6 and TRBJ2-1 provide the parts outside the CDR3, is GAGVSQSPRYKVTKRGQDVALRCDPISGHVSLYWYRQALGQGPEFLTYFNYEAQQDKSGLPNDRFSAERPEGSISTLTIQRTEQRDSAMYRCASSRGLRSEQFFGPGTRLTVL.

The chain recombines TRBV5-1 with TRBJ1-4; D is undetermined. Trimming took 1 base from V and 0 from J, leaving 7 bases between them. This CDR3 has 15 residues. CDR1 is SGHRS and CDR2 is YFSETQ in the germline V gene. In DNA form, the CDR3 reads TGCGCCAGCAGCTTGAACCCTGCAACTAATGAAAAACTGTTTTTT. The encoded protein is CASSLNPATNEKLFF.

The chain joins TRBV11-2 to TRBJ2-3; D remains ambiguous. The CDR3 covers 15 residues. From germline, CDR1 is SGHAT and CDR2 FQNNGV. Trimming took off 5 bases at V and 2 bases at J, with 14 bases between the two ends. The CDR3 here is CASSQELANTDTQYF. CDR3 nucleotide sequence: TGTGCCAGCAGCCAAGAACTTGCTAACACAGATACGCAGTATTTT.

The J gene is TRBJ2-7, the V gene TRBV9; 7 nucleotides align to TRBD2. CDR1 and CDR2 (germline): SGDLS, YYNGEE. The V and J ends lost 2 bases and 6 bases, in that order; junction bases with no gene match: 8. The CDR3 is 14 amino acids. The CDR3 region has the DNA TGTGCCAGCAGCGTTAGCGGGCGGACCACCGAGCAGTACTTC. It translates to CASSVSGRTTEQYF. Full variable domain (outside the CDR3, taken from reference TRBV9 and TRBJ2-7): DSGVTQTPKHLITATGQRVTLRCSPRSGDLSVYWYQQSLDQGLQFLIQYYNGEERAKGNILERFSAQQFPDLHSELNLSSLELGDSALYFCASSVSGRTTEQYFGPGTRLTVT.

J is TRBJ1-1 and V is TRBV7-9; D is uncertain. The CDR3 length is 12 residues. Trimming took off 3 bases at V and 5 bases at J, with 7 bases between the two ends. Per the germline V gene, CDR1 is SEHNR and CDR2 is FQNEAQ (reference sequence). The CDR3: CASSFPGTEAFF. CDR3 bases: TGTGCCAGCAGCTTCCCTGGGACTGAAGCTTTCTTT.

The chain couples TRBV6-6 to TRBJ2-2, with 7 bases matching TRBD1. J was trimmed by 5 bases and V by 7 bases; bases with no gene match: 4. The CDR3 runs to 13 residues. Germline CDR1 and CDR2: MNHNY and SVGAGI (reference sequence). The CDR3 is CASTSGGTGELFF. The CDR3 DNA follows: TGTGCCAGCACCTCAGGGGGTACCGGGGAGCTGTTTTTT.

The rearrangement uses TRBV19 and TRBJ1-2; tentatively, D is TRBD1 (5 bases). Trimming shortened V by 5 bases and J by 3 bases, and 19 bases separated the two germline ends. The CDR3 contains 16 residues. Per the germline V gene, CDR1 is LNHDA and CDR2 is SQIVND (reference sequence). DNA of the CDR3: TGTGCCAGTAGTCTCGGGGCTCGCCGAGCCTACTATGGCTACACCTTC. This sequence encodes CASSLGARRAYYGYTF.

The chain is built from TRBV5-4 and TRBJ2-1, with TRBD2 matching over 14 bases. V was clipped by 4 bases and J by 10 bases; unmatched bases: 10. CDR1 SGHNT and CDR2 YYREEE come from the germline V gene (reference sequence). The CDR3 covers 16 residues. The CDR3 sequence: CASSAARTSGRNEQFF. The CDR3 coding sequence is TGTGCCAGCAGCGCCGCTCGGACTAGCGGGAGGAACGAGCAGTTCTTC.

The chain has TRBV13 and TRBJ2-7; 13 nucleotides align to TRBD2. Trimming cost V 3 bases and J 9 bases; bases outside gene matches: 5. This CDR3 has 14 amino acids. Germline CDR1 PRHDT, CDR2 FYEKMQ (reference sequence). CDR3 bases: TGTGCCAGCAGCTTCGGACTAGCGGGAGTAGGGCAGTACTTC. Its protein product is CASSFGLAGVGQYF.

The CDR3 nucleotides read TGTGCCAGCAGCTTAGCAGCCTACAATGAGCAGTTCTTC. Protein product: CASSLAAYNEQFF. The V gene is TRBV7-9, the J gene TRBJ2-1, with no clear D. The CDR3 contains 13 residues. CDR1 SEHNR and CDR2 FQNEAQ come from the germline V gene (reference sequence). V lost 0 bases and J 2 bases, leaving 2 bases between the germline ends.

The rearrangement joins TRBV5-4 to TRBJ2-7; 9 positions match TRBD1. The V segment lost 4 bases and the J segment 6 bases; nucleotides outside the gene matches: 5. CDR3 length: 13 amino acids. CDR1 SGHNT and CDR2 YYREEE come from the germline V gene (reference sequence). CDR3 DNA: TGTGCCAGCAGCGGGGGACAGGGAGGCGAGCAGTACTTC. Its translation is CASSGGQGGEQYF.

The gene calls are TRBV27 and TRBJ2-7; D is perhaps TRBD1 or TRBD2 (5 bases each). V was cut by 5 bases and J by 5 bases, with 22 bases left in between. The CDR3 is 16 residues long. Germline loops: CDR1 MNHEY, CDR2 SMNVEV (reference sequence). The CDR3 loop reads CASSQGAAALVNEQYF. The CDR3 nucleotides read TGTGCCAGCAGTCAGGGAGCGGCGGCGTTGGTTAACGAGCAGTACTTC.

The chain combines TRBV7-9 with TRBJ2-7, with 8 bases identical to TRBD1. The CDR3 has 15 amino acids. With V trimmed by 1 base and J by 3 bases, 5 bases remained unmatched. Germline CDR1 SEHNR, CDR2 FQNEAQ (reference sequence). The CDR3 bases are TGTGCCAGCAGCTTAGGGTGGACAGGGAACTACGAGCAGTACTTC. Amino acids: CASSLGWTGNYEQYF.

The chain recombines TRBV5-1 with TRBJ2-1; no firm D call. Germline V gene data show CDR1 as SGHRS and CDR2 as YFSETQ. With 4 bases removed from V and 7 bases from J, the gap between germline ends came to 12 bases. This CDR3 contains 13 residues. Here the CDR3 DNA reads TGCGCCAGCAGCCTCACGATCCGTAATGAGCAGTTCTTC. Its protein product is CASSLTIRNEQFF.

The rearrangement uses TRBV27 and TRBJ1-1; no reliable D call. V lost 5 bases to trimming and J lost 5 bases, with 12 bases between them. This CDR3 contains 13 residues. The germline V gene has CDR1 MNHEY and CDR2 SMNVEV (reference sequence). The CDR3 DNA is TGTGCCAGCAGTGGGCAAAGTTGGACTGAAGCTTTCTTT. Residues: CASSGQSWTEAFF.

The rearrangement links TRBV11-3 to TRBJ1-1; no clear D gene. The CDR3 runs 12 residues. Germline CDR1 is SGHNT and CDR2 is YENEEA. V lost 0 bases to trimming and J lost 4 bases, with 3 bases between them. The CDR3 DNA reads TGTGCCAGCAGCTTAGATTCCACTGAAGCTTTCTTT. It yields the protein CASSLDSTEAFF.

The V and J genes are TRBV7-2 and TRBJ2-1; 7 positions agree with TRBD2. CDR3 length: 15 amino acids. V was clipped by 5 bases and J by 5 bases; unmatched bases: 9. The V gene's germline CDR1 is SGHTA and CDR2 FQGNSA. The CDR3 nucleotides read TGTGCCAGCAGCCTTAGGGGACTACCAAACAATGAGCAGTTCTTC. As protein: CASSLRGLPNNEQFF.

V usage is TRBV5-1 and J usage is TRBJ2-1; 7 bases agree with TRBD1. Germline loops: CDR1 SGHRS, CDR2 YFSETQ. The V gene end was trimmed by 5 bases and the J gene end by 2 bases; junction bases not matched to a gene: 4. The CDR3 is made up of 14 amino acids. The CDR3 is CASRFQGAYNEQFF. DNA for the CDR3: TGCGCCAGCAGGTTTCAGGGGGCCTACAATGAGCAGTTCTTC.

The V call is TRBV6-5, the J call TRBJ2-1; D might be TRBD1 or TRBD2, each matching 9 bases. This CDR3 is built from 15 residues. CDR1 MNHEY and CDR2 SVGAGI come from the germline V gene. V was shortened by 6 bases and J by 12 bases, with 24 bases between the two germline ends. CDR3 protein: CASRVPGQGLAGQFF. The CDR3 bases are TGTGCCAGCAGAGTACCGGGACAGGGACTAGCTGGGCAGTTCTTC.

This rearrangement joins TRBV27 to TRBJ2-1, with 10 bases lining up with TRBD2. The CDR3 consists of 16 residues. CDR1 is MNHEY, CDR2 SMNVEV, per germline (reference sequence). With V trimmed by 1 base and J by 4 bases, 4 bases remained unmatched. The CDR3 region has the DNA TGTGCCAGCAGTTTATATGCTAGCGGGGGATACAATGAGCAGTTCTTC. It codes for CASSLYASGGYNEQFF.

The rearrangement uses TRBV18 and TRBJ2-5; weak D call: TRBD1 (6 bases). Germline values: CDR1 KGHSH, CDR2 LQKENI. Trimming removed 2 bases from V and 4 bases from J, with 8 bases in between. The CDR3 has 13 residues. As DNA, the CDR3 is TGTGCCAGCTCACCAGGACAGCCAGAGACCCAGTACTTC. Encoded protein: CASSPGQPETQYF.

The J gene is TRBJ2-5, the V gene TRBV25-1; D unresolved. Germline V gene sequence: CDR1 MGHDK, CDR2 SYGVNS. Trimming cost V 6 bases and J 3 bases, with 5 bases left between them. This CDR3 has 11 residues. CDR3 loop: CASRVEETQYF. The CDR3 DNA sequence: TGTGCCAGCAGGGTTGAAGAGACCCAGTACTTC.

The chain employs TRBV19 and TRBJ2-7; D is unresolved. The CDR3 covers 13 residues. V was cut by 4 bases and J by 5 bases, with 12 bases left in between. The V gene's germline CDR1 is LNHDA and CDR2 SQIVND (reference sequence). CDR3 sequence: CASSNSRLNEQYF. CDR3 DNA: TGTGCCAGTAGTAATTCTCGGCTTAACGAGCAGTACTTC.

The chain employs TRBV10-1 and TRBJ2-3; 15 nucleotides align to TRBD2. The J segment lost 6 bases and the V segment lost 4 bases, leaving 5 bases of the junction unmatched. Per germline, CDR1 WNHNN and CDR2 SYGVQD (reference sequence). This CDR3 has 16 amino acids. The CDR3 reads CASSGTSGRVRDTQYF. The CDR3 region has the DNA TGCGCCAGCAGTGGGACTAGCGGGAGGGTCCGGGATACGCAGTATTTT.

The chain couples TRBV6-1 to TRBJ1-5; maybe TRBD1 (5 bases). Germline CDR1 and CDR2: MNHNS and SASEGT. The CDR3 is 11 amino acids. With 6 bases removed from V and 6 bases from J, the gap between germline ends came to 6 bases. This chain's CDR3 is CASRRGQPQHF. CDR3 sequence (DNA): TGTGCCAGCAGGAGGGGTCAGCCCCAGCATTTT.

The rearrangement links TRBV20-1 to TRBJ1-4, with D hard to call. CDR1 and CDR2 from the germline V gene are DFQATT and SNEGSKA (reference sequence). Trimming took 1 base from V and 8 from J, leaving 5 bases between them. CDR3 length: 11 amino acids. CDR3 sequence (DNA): TGCAGTGCTAGAGCAGCCGAAAAACTGTTTTTT. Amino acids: CSARAAEKLFF.